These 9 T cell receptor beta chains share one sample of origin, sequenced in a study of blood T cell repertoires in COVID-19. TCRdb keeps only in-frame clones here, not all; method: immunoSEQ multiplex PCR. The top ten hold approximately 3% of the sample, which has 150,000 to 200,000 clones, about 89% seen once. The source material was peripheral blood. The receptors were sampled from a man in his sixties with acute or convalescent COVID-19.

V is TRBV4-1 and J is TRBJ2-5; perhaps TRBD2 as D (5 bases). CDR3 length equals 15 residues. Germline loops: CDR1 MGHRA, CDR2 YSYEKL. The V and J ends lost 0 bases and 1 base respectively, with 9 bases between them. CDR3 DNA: TGCGCCAGCAGCCAAGAACCGGGGATCCAAGAGACCCAGTACTTC. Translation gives CASSQEPGIQETQYF.

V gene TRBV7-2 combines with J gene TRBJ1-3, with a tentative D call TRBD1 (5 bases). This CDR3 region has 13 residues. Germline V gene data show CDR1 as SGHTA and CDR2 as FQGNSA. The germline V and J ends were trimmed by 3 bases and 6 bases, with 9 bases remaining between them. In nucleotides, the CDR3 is TGTGCCAGCAGCTTTAACAGGCAAAACACCATATATTTT. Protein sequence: CASSFNRQNTIYF.

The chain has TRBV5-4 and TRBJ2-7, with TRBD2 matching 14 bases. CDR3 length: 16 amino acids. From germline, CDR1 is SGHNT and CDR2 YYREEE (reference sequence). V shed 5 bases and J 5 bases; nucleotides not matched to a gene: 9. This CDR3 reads CASSSPTSGGADEQYF. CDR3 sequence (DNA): TGTGCCAGCAGTTCGCCGACTAGCGGGGGGGCAGACGAGCAGTACTTC.

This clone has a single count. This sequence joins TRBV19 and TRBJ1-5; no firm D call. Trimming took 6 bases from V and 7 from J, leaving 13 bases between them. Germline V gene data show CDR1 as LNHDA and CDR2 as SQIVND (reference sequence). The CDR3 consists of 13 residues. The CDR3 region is CASSSGLYQPQHF. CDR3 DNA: TGTGCCAGTAGCTCCGGACTCTACCAGCCCCAGCATTTT.

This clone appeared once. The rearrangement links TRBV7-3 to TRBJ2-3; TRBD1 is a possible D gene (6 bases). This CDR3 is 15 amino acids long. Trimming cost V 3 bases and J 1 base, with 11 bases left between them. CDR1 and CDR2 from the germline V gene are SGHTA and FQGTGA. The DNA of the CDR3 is TGTGCCAGCAGCTTTAACAGGGCAGGCACAGATACGCAGTATTTT. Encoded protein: CASSFNRAGTDTQYF.

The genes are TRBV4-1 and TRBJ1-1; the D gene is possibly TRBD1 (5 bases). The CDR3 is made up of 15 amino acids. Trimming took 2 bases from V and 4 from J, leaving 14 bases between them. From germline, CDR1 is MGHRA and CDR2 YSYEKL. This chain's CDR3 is CASSQSQGSGTEAFF. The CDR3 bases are TGCGCCAGCAGCCAAAGCCAGGGAAGTGGCACTGAAGCTTTCTTT.

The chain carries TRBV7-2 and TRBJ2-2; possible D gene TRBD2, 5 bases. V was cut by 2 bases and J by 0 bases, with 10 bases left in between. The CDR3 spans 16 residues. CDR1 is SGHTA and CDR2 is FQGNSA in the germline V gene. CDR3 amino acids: CASSLSWGANTGELFF. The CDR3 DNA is TGTGCCAGCAGCTTATCCTGGGGAGCGAACACCGGGGAGCTGTTTTTT.

Written as DNA, the CDR3 is TGTGCCAGCAGCCCATCCGGACAGTACTACGAGCAGTACTTC. This translates into CASSPSGQYYEQYF. The rearrangement joins TRBV7-2 to TRBJ2-7; possibly TRBD1 for D (6 bases). The V and J ends lost 5 bases and 3 bases respectively, with 14 bases between them. The CDR3 is 14 residues long. Germline CDR1 is SGHTA and CDR2 is FQGNSA.

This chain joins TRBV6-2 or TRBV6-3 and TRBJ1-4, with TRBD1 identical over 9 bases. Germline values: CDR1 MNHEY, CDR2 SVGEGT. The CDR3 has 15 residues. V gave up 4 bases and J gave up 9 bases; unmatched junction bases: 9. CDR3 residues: CASSLGRTGDQKLFF. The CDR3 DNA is TGTGCCAGCAGTTTGGGGAGGACAGGGGATCAAAAACTGTTTTTT.